This TCR beta chain is from a study of post-analysis software for immune sequencing data (dated by TCRdb to the mid-2010s). Notes on the research overall: Recorded disease courses included relapsing-remitting, secondary progressive and progressive-relapsing multiple sclerosis, with some patients lacking subtype annotation. Patient repertoires were compared against 11 previously published healthy control repertoires from donors aged roughly 6 to 26 years. A subset of samples was prepared in parallel using single-end sample barcoding, then pooled and co-amplified after Illumina adapter ligation.

What the authors observed across the whole study: Strong co-clustering of samples prepared in the same batch was shown by direct clustering with F measure, prompting a batch-effect correction. The multiple sclerosis patient group was slightly younger than the control group. Significantly lower normalized Chao1 diversity was found in multiple sclerosis patients than in controls, suggesting substantial peripheral T-cell clonal expansion. Significantly higher frequencies in patients than in controls were found for roughly 5 TRBV segments, including TRBV5-6, TRBV5-1 and TRBV20-1.

TCR beta repertoires were profiled from peripheral blood of under 15 young patients with multiple sclerosis to demonstrate the VDJtools post-analysis software. The multiple sclerosis patients were children and adolescents ranging in age from 6 to 15 years. This clonotype came up a few times. Its target antigen remains unknown. No base quality values were provided; no much bigger clone lies one nucleotide off. The CDR3 holds 16 amino acids from the cysteine to the phenylalanine. Only the CDR3 region is kept as DNA, spanning 48 bases read in frame from base 1. Based on the germline V gene, the CDR1 and CDR2 sequences are MNHEY and SVGAGI. Here V drops 6 bases and J drops 4 bases, and the junction holds 9 bases not matched to any gene. Receptor libraries were prepared by PCR. Sequenced on an Illumina HiSeq 2500. Unique molecular identifiers were incorporated into TCR beta cDNA libraries to reduce PCR and sequencing biases. Per 1 to 10 million input T cells, roughly 0.5 million cDNA molecules were obtained, such that each molecule approximated one T cell. Patient libraries were prepared and sequenced with the same protocol used for the earlier healthy control dataset. Samples belonging to the same batch were prepared together, multiplexed and sequenced on a shared HiSeq lane. Under the source paper's analysis protocol: Raw barcoded reads were processed with MIGEC, and single-read molecular identifier groups were discarded before consensus assembly and CDR3 extraction. Clonotype tables were post-analysed with VDJtools, normalizing diversity by down-sampling all datasets to the smallest sample size. To correct batch-related cross-sample contamination, repertoire overlap clustering matched CDR3 amino acid sequences but not nucleotide sequences. TCRdb reanalyzed the raw reads on its own, using fastp at Q25 for trimming and MiXCR for clone calling, and kept in-frame beta chains. For every CDR3 protein sequence, its rows merge into one entry that carries the most common genes and DNA. TCRdb's processing, not the authors', yielded these V and J calls. The sample records about 400,000 distinct CDR3 sequences, 30% to 45% of which are singletons. The ten largest clones take up around 15% of the sample.

This chain is built from TRBV6-5 and TRBJ2-6; the central 7 bases match TRBD1. The sequencing input was blood. This receptor was taken from a girl aged 10 to 17 with multiple sclerosis. The CDR3 has the sequence CASRRGLLSGANVLTF. The nucleotide sequence is given as TGTGCCAGCAGAAGGGGGCTATTGTCAGGGGCCAACGTCCTGACTTTC.